The T cell receptor (beta chain) under discussion was sequenced for a study of cytomegalovirus exposure and HLA in healthy donors. Both 60 Vbeta primers and 13 Jbeta primers went into the PCR. Assay: immunoSEQ multiplex PCR; the TCRdb copy retains only in-frame clones and omits some. The table lists about 180,000 clones, about 79% of them singletons, with around 1.5% in the top ten. The sequence was obtained from a young man in good health and CMV-seronegative. Sequencing was carried out using PBMCs.

The CDR3 coding sequence is TGTGCCAGCAGCCCCGGACTCAGGCAGCCCCAGCATTTT. Its protein product is CASSPGLRQPQHF. The chain uses TRBV7-2 and TRBJ1-5; D is ambiguous. The germline gives CDR1 SGHTA, CDR2 FQGNSA. Deletions cut 5 bases from V and 7 bases from J, with 12 bases between. The CDR3 loop spans 13 amino acids.